This record concerns one T cell receptor beta chain sequence. The CDR3 sequence is 13 residues long. V gave up 6 bases and J gave up 7 bases; unmatched junction bases: 1. The germline V gene encodes CDR1 WSHSY and CDR2 SAAADI. The sample is drawn from a study of blood T cell repertoires in COVID-19. Authors' analysis steps: The assay estimated nucleated cells by amplifying reference gene primers. Here immunoSEQ multiplex PCR was the method, and the copy in TCRdb shows in-frame clones only, minus some. V and J calls plus clone size are reproduced from that table; the DNA served to infer D and trimming. This table has roughly 350,000 clones, around 87% appearing once.

The sample consisted of peripheral blood. This sequence joins TRBV10-2 and TRBJ1-6; TRBD1 aligns across 9 bases. The TCR was taken from a woman in her twenties or thirties with COVID-19, enrolled during active disease. CDR3 amino acids: CASRDRGNSPLHF. The CDR3 nucleotides read TGCGCCAGCAGGGACAGGGGAAATTCACCCCTCCACTTT.